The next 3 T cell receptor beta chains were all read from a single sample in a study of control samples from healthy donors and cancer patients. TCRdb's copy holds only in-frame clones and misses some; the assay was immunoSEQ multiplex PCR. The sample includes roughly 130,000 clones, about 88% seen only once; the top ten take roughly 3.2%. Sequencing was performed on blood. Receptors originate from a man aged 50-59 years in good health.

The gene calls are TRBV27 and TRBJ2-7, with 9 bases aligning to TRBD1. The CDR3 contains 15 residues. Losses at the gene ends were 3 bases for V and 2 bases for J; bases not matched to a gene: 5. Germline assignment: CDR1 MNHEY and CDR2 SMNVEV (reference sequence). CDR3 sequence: CASSFSGTGTYEQYF. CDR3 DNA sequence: TGTGCCAGCAGTTTCTCCGGGACAGGGACCTACGAGCAGTACTTC.

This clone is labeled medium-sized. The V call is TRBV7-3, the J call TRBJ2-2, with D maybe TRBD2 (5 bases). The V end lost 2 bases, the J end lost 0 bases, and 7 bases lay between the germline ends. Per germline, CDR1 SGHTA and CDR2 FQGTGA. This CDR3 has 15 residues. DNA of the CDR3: TGTGCCAGCAGCTTATACGGGGCGAACACCGGGGAGCTGTTTTTT. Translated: CASSLYGANTGELFF.

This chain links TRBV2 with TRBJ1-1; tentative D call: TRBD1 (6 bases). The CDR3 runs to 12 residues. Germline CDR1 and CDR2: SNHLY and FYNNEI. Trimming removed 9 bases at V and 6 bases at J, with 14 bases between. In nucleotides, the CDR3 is TGTGCCAGGTCTTATTACAGGGCTGAAGCTTTCTTT. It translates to CARSYYRAEAFF.